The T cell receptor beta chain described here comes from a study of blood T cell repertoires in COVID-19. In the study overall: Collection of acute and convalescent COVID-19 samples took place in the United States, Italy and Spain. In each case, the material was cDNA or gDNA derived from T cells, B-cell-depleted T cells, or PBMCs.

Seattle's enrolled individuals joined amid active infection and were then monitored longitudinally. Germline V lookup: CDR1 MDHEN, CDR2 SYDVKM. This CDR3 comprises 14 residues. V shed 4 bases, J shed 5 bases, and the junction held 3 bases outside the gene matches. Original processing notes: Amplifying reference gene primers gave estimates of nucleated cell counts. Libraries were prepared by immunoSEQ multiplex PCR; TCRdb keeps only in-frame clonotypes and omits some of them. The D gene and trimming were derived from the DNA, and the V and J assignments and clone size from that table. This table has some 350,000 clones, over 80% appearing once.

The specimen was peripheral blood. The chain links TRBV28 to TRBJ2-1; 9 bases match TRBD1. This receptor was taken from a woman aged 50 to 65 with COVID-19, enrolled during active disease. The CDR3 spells CASSSRDRDNEQFF. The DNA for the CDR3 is TGTGCCAGCAGTTCCCGGGACAGGGACAATGAGCAGTTCTTC.